The 9 T cell receptor beta chains given below trace back to one sample, sequenced in a study of STAT3 mutations in large granular lymphocyte leukemia (dated by TCRdb to the late 2010s). Libraries were made using the immunoSEQ multiplex PCR assay. TCRdb stores this immuneACCESS table with in-frame sequences only. Part of the clones is absent; in the studies checked, under half of the shortfall reflects unresolved V genes, and no reason is known for the rest. The sample table shows some 31,000 clones, and approximately 84% are seen once. The ten largest clonotypes hold roughly an eighth of the sample. These TCRs are of unknown antigen specificity. What the authors observed across the whole study: Every T-LGLL patient showed at least one immunodominant TCRbeta clonotype, and about half showed multiple immunodominant subclonotypes.

Sequenced: peripheral blood mononuclear cells. These receptors originate from a man aged 55-75 years with T-cell large granular lymphocyte leukemia. Some clones in this sample may be carry-over from other donors' samples. The age is the age at diagnosis.

The J gene is TRBJ2-7, the V gene TRBV15; 14 positions match TRBD2. Germline CDR1 and CDR2: LNHNV and YYDKDF (reference sequence). J gave up 7 bases and V 5 bases, and 4 bases lay outside the gene matches. The CDR3 consists of 14 residues. The CDR3 DNA reads TGTGCCACCAGCGGGAGACTAGCGGGAGGGGAGCAGTACTTC. Its translation: CATSGRLAGGEQYF.

The V call is TRBV5-4, the J call TRBJ1-2; 7 nucleotides line up with TRBD1. The CDR3 is 16 residues long. CDR1 is SGHNT and CDR2 is YYREEE in the germline V gene (reference sequence). V lost 0 bases, J lost 3 bases, and 8 bases stayed unmatched. The CDR3 DNA is TGTGCCAGCAGCTTGGGGGACAGCGGGTACGACTATGGCTACACCTTC. Its protein product is CASSLGDSGYDYGYTF.

This rearrangement joins TRBV30 to TRBJ2-7, with a tentative D call TRBD2 (5 bases). Germline CDR1 GTSNPN, CDR2 SVGIG (reference sequence). The CDR3 extends over 12 amino acids. Deletions cut 0 bases from V and 4 bases from J, with 7 bases between. In DNA form, the CDR3 reads TGTGCCTGGAGTGTGGGAGAGTACGAGCAGTACTTC. The encoded protein is CAWSVGEYEQYF.

This CDR3 reads CASRGSGPEQFF. In DNA form, the CDR3 reads TGTGCCAGCAGGGGTAGCGGGCCGGAGCAGTTCTTC. The chain recombines TRBV2 with TRBJ2-1; 7 bases line up with TRBD2. The V segment lost 6 bases and the J segment 10 bases; nucleotides outside the gene matches: 6. The germline V gene encodes CDR1 SNHLY and CDR2 FYNNEI. This CDR3 spans 12 amino acids.

This clone was counted a single time. This rearrangement joins TRBV18 to TRBJ2-5, with D perhaps matching TRBD1 (5 bases). V lost 5 bases and J 8 bases, leaving 9 bases between the germline ends. Germline CDR1 and CDR2: KGHSH and LQKENI. CDR3 length: 11 residues. CDR3 coding DNA: TGTGCCAGCTCAAAACAGGTCACCCAGTACTTC. This codes for CASSKQVTQYF.

This clone came up once. This rearrangement joins TRBV6-1 to TRBJ2-5, with TRBD2 matching 12 bases. Per the germline V gene, CDR1 is MNHNS and CDR2 is SASEGT. V lost 2 bases to trimming and J lost 4 bases; unmatched junction nucleotides: 2. The CDR3 is 15 amino acids. The CDR3: CASSELAGGPETQYF. For the CDR3, the DNA is TGTGCCAGCAGTGAACTAGCGGGAGGGCCAGAGACCCAGTACTTC.

The rearrangement uses TRBV29-1 and TRBJ2-1; the D gene is possibly TRBD2 (6 bases). Trimming pared 1 base from V and 9 bases from J, leaving 10 bases between. The CDR3 covers 12 residues. Germline values: CDR1 SQVTM, CDR2 ANQGSEA. CDR3 region: CSVEAGVGEQFF. CDR3 bases: TGCAGCGTTGAAGCGGGGGTGGGTGAGCAGTTCTTC.

CDR3 sequence (DNA): TGTGCCAGCAGCTTAGCGGCGGCGACTGGTACGCAGTATTTT. Translated: CASSLAAATGTQYF. The chain employs TRBV7-9 and TRBJ2-3; D is uncertain. The germline gives CDR1 SEHNR, CDR2 FQNEAQ (reference sequence). The CDR3 has 14 amino acids. V lost 0 bases, J lost 8 bases, and 12 bases lay in between.

The gene calls are TRBV19 and TRBJ2-5; D is possibly TRBD1 (5 bases). The germline V gene has CDR1 LNHDA and CDR2 SQIVND (reference sequence). V was cut by 2 bases and J by 4 bases, with 14 bases left in between. This CDR3 region has 15 residues. In DNA form, the CDR3 reads TGTGCCAGTAGTATAAGAGGACAACGACCAGAGACCCAGTACTTC. Amino acids: CASSIRGQRPETQYF.